This T cell receptor beta chain was sequenced in a study of T-cell memory formation after mild COVID-19. Study-level information: There were largely donor-specific TCR clusters.

This CDR3 is 16 amino acids long. Germline CDR1 SGHDT, CDR2 YYEEEE. V lost 3 bases to trimming and J lost 4 bases, with 20 bases between them. MiXCR was run by TCRdb on the 5' RACE reads, yielding one entry per CDR3 protein. This table has 350,000 to 550,000 distinct CDR3 sequences, 18% appearing once. Source material: PBMCs or a T cell subset sorted from them (not recorded which). The receptor's source is a young man who had mild COVID-19 (a few samples of this study predate the infection). Cell type and time point are not known. The chain combines TRBV5-6 with TRBJ2-7, with TRBD1 as a possible D gene (5 bases). The CDR3 sequence is CASSSPTDRGRYEQYF. Written as DNA, the CDR3 is TGTGCCAGCAGCTCTCCGACAGATCGTGGTCGGTACGAGCAGTACTTC.